Below, one T cell receptor beta chain is given with its context. The target antigen is unknown. Primers included in the PCR were 60 Vbeta and 13 Jbeta primers. Per the original data handling: There were some 87 million unique TCR beta chains by a later count, and approximately 10 million of them were shared. Produced via immunoSEQ multiplex PCR; TCRdb's table is partial and in-frame only. V, J and clone size are taken as reported in that table, and D and trimming were inferred from the DNA itself. The data contain roughly 90,000 clones, 80% to 90% of them singletons. This sample is part of a study of cytomegalovirus exposure and HLA in healthy donors. Broader study findings: In a later analysis, TCR beta V- and J-gene trimming was associated with a missense DCLRE1C variant. Rates of TCR association differed by HLA locus in a later analysis, with DRB1 highest and HLA-C lowest.

CDR1 and CDR2 (germline): MDHEN, SYDVKM. V dropped 2 bases and J dropped 0 bases, with 7 bases sitting between them. This CDR3 region has 15 residues. The source material was PBMCs. The TCR originated in a man younger than 35 in good health and CMV-seronegative. V and J are TRBV28 and TRBJ1-4; perhaps TRBD1 as D (6 bases). In DNA, the CDR3 is TGTGCCAGCAGTTTACAGGGGTCAACTAATGAAAAACTGTTTTTT. Amino acid sequence: CASSLQGSTNEKLFF.